This entry features one T cell receptor (beta chain) sequence. This clonotype was seen once. Its binding antigen is unknown. This may be a read error: a much more frequent sequence differs by one nucleotide. Library construction relied on PCR. The sequencer listed for this sample is NextSeq 500. TCRdb trimmed public reads at Q25 via fastp, called clones via MiXCR and kept in-frame beta chains. Identical CDR3 protein sequences are pooled into one entry, listed with their most common genes and DNA. The sample records about 2,100 distinct CDR3 sequences, about 35% of which are singletons. Of the sample, 16% falls within the top ten clones. The CDR3 goes from the cysteine to the phenylalanine over 13 residues. The read is trimmed to its CDR3 DNA, 39 bases read in frame from base 1. Reading the germline V gene gives CDR1 SGHVS and CDR2 FNYEAQ. This sample stems from a study of immune characterization of retroperitoneal liposarcoma (dated by TCRdb to the late 2010s).

This chain joins TRBV7-6 to TRBJ2-1, with no confidently assigned D gene. The clonotype was recovered from a male donor with retroperitoneal liposarcoma. Sequenced: tumor tissue. Here the CDR3 is given as CASSPDGRNEQFF. The nucleotide sequence reads as follows: TGTGCTAGCAGCCCGGACGGGCGCAATGAGCAGTTCTTC. The entire variable domain, with the stretches around the CDR3 drawn from the reference TRBV7-6 and TRBJ2-1 proteins, is GAGVSQSPRYKVTKRGQDVALRCDPISGHVSLYWYRQALGQGPEFLTYFNYEAQQDKSGLPNDRFSAERPEGSISTLTIQRTEQRDSAMYRCASSPDGRNEQFFGPGTRLTVL.